The subject of this entry is one T cell receptor (beta chain). The antigen remains undetermined. Noted time point: week 35, safety follow-up. The content of each vaccine dose was 300 ug of mutant IDH1 20-mer peptide, and topical imiquimod accompanied it. This entry belongs to a study of a mutant IDH1 vaccine in newly diagnosed glioma. As for the study in general: Vaccination started 4-6 weeks after radiotherapy alone, or with temozolomide cycles.

TCRdb keeps only in-frame clones here, not all; method: immunoSEQ multiplex PCR. The sample carries approximately 50,000 clones, 80% to 90% recorded once. The TCR comes from a man aged 35-49 years with glioma. Specimen: PBMCs, collected from a glioma patient whose treatment included an IDH1 peptide vaccine.

CDR3 amino acids: CASSALPGLNTGELFF. The CDR3 coding sequence is TGCGCCAGCAGCGCACTGCCAGGGCTGAACACCGGGGAGCTGTTTTTT. V gene TRBV4-1 combines with J gene TRBJ2-2; TRBD1 might be the D (5 bases). V dropped 5 bases and J dropped 1 base, with 14 bases sitting between them. CDR1 is MGHRA and CDR2 is YSYEKL in the germline V gene. This CDR3 has 16 amino acids.